The clone carrying this TCR beta chain was seen a single time. The antigen is not known. Treatment defined: approximately 9-day PBMC culture with coronavirus spike peptide pools or control peptides (ViraFEST assay). Culture proceeded for approximately ten days, and CD4+ T cells were then isolated by negative selection. The data were obtained in a study of vaccination and CD4 T cells after COVID-19. Whole-study context: Four females and six males made up the convalescents, with two Hispanic.

An Oncomine TCR Beta short-read assay was used to sequence the DNA from cultured CD4+ T cells. TCRdb fed the PCR reads into MiXCR, producing one record per CDR3 protein. The data hold fewer than 20,000 distinct CDR3 sequences, with 52% observed a single time. The V and J ends lost 5 bases and 1 base respectively, with 9 bases between them. Germline V lookup: CDR1 SGHAT, CDR2 FQDESV (reference sequence). The CDR3 sequence is 14 residues long. The TCR originated in a human donor who had recovered from COVID-19. V is TRBV11-1 and J is TRBJ2-1; D is ambiguous. The source material was CD4+ T cells from blood, cultured in vitro. CDR3 DNA: TGTGCCAGCAGCGAGGACCTTTCCTACAATGAGCAGTTCTTC. Protein: CASSEDLSYNEQFF.